The source of this T cell receptor beta chain is a study of blood T cell repertoires in COVID-19 (dated by TCRdb to the early 2020s). About the study as a whole: Samples from collaborators originated in the United States, Italy and Spain and spanned both the acute and convalescent phases of COVID-19. The prospective study material was composed of cDNA or gDNA derived from T cells, B-cell-depleted T cells, or PBMCs. Deeply sampled blood TCRbeta repertoires from subjects exposed to, actively infected with, or recovered from COVID-19 were included in the dataset. The repertoires were released in a freely available public database intended as a resource for research on the immune response to SARS-CoV-2. The samples were drawn from two sources: the first 160 participants of the ongoing ImmuneRACE study, and 1,200 or so subjects contributed by 6 global collaborators. The sample metadata nearly always contained a de-identified subject ID, COVID-19 status, age in years and sex. Where available, HLA class I and class II types were obtained from metadata supplied by the sample provider rather than from assay-based typing.

TCRbeta CDR3 regions were amplified from genomic DNA using the immunoSEQ Assay, a bias-controlled multiplex PCR. As for how the authors treated the data: Within the assay, amplification of reference gene primers was used to estimate how many nucleated cells each sample contained. To quantify the absolute abundance of each unique TCRbeta CDR3 rearrangement, sequence reads were collapsed and filtered. Productive Simpson clonality was computed per sample as the square root of Simpson's diversity index over productive rearrangements. The table was pulled from immuneACCESS by TCRdb, which kept in-frame rearrangements only. Such tables lose some clones; where checked, under half of the loss comes from unresolved V genes, and the rest has no known cause. V and J calls and clone size are those listed in that table; D and trimming were worked out from the DNA. In all, the sample holds 200,000 or so clones, and 80% to 90% of those were seen once. The ten most abundant clones make up 2% to 3% of the sample.

Only one count was recorded for this clone. The specificity of this receptor is unknown. No base quality values were provided; no much bigger clone lies one nucleotide off. Overall study results and their limits: Clinical and demographic metadata were provided uncurated, with the amount varying by source and participant.

One collaborating source in Seattle enrolled patients during active infection and followed them longitudinally through the course of disease. Each collaborating institution followed its own protocols to collect whole blood in K2EDTA tubes. For TCRbeta analysis, collaborators shipped samples as frozen whole blood, isolated PBMCs, or DNA extracted from either of those sample types. Sequences were obtained from peripheral blood. The sequence derives from a young man with COVID-19, enrolled during active disease.

The nucleotide sequence is given as TGCGCCAGCAGCCTTCTCGGCGGGAGCGGCGTCGAGCAGTACTTC. Translated, this is CASSLLGGSGVEQYF. The rearrangement joined TRBV5-1 to TRBJ2-7; the junction holds 7 bases that match TRBD2. From the germline V gene, CDR1 is SGHRS and CDR2 is YFSETQ. CDR3 length: 15 amino acids, cysteine to phenylalanine. CDR3 DNA only is kept here, 45 bases in frame from base 1. After removal of 4 bases from V and 6 bases from J, the junction retains 13 bases not matched to a gene.